The 27 T cell receptor beta chains reported below all come from one sample, sequenced in a study of blood T cells in healthy people across ages. The use of a sample-barcoded 5' primer and a J-beta primer mix characterized a second PCR of 7 to 11 cycles. TCRdb reprocessed the 5' RACE reads with MiXCR, giving one entry per CDR3 protein. This sample carries about 1,000,000 distinct CDR3 sequences, under 55% of them seen once, and the ten largest clones take 18%. The sequenced sample consisted of blood. The receptors here all came from a woman aged 60-75 years in good health.

This clonotype turned up a few times. V is TRBV29-1 and J is TRBJ2-3; D is tentatively TRBD1 or TRBD2 (6 bases each). Germline V lookup: CDR1 SQVTM, CDR2 ANQGSEA. The CDR3 spans 15 residues. V dropped 6 bases and J dropped 4 bases, with 20 bases sitting between them. For the CDR3, the DNA is TGCAGCGTCGGAGGGCTAGTAGGGGGGTCAGATACGCAGTATTTT. Its protein is CSVGGLVGGSDTQYF.

The chain employs TRBV11-2 and TRBJ2-7; D unresolved. CDR3 length: 15 residues. Trimming shortened V by 0 bases and J by 3 bases, and 12 bases separated the two germline ends. CDR1 is SGHAT, CDR2 FQNNGV, per germline. This CDR3 is CASSLELTAGYEQYF. In nucleotides, the CDR3 is TGTGCCAGCAGCTTAGAGTTAACCGCCGGCTACGAGCAGTACTTC.

The CDR3 nucleotides are TGCAGCGTTGCAGCCGGGGGGGAGGAAAAACTGTTTTTT. Translation: CSVAAGGEEKLFF. The chain recombines TRBV29-1 with TRBJ1-4; the D gene is possibly TRBD1 (5 bases). The CDR3 has 13 amino acids. V was cut by 4 bases and J by 8 bases, with 14 bases left in between. Germline V gene sequence: CDR1 SQVTM, CDR2 ANQGSEA.

The chain couples TRBV20-1 to TRBJ2-4; D remains ambiguous. V shed 6 bases and J shed 6 bases, with 15 bases lying between them. CDR3 length: 13 amino acids. Germline loops: CDR1 DFQATT, CDR2 SNEGSKA (reference sequence). The CDR3 DNA follows: TGCAGTGCCGGCCCGCCGCCTAGAAACATTCAGTACTTC. Translated, it gives CSAGPPPRNIQYF.

In this sample, this clonotype turned up once. The chain links TRBV7-6 to TRBJ2-3; TRBD1 or TRBD2 may be the D gene (5 bases each). V dropped 2 bases and J dropped 1 base, with 19 bases sitting between them. The CDR3 has 18 amino acids. Germline-derived CDR1 and CDR2 are SGHVS and FNYEAQ. This CDR3 reads CASSLSPGPVLGTDTQYF. DNA of the CDR3: TGTGCCAGCAGCTTATCTCCGGGACCCGTTCTGGGCACAGATACGCAGTATTTT.

The chain uses TRBV9 and TRBJ2-5; TRBD2 matches at 9 bases. The germline gives CDR1 SGDLS, CDR2 YYNGEE. There are 15 residues in the CDR3. Germline trimming cut 0 bases from V and 5 bases from J; bases unmatched to any gene: 5. This chain's CDR3 is CASSVAVAGVETQYF. CDR3 coding DNA: TGTGCCAGCAGCGTAGCGGTAGCGGGAGTCGAGACCCAGTACTTC.

This clonotype was counted a single time. The gene calls are TRBV4-1 and TRBJ1-2; 8 positions match TRBD1. CDR1 is MGHRA and CDR2 is YSYEKL in the germline V gene. CDR3 length: 15 amino acids. V shed 3 bases and J 7 bases; nucleotides not matched to a gene: 10. CDR3 bases: TGCGCCAGCAGCCAGACTGCAGGACAGGGCGGTGGCTACACCTTC. Translating it yields CASSQTAGQGGGYTF.

This chain joins TRBV12-3 or TRBV12-4 and TRBJ2-6; D not certain. V dropped 7 bases and J dropped 1 base, with 11 bases sitting between them. The CDR3 loop spans 15 amino acids. CDR3 DNA sequence: TGTGCCAGCACCTCATGGAGTTCTGGGGCCAACGTCCTGACTTTC. Its translation is CASTSWSSGANVLTF.

This chain joins TRBV9 and TRBJ2-3; no firm D call. This CDR3 is built from 17 residues. CDR1 and CDR2 (germline): SGDLS, YYNGEE. V was pared by 0 bases and J by 3 bases, with 17 bases between. Written as DNA, the CDR3 is TGTGCCAGCAGCGTAGTTACTGCTACAACCCGAACAGATACGCAGTATTTT. It codes for CASSVVTATTRTDTQYF.

The chain couples TRBV7-3 to TRBJ2-2, with 8 bases that match TRBD1. Germline V gives CDR1 SGHTA, CDR2 FQGTGA. V gave up 5 bases and J gave up 4 bases; unmatched junction bases: 6. The CDR3 consists of 15 residues. CDR3 amino acids: CASSPRTGRTGELFF. The CDR3 region has the DNA TGTGCCAGCAGCCCCAGGACAGGGCGCACCGGGGAGCTGTTTTTT.

This rearrangement joins TRBV29-1 to TRBJ2-7; D unclear. CDR3 size: 16 residues. Germline V gene data show CDR1 as SQVTM and CDR2 as ANQGSEA. V was trimmed by 0 bases and J by 0 bases, leaving 15 bases between them. The CDR3 is CSVEDRTDESSYEQYF. The CDR3 DNA sequence: TGCAGCGTTGAAGATAGAACCGACGAAAGCTCCTACGAGCAGTACTTC.

The chain combines TRBV27 with TRBJ2-7, with TRBD2 as a possible D gene (6 bases). The ends were cut back, 4 bases at V and 5 bases at J, with 18 bases in the middle. This CDR3 is 15 amino acids long. CDR1 and CDR2 from the germline V gene are MNHEY and SMNVEV (reference sequence). The CDR3: CASSYRGGVSNEQYF. In DNA form, the CDR3 reads TGTGCCAGCAGTTATCGGGGAGGCGTGAGCAACGAGCAGTACTTC.

J is TRBJ1-1 and V is TRBV29-1; no clear D. Between the trimmed V and J ends, which lost 3 bases and 0 bases, there was a span of 8 bases. This CDR3 is built from 13 residues. Per the germline V gene, CDR1 is SQVTM and CDR2 is ANQGSEA. CDR3 coding DNA: TGCAGCGTTGAGGAAGCCATGAACACTGAAGCTTTCTTT. Encoded protein: CSVEEAMNTEAFF.

The table lists this clonotype with many counts. V is TRBV12-3 or TRBV12-4 and J is TRBJ1-2, with 8 bases aligning to TRBD1. CDR3 length: 16 residues. V gave up 5 bases and J gave up 4 bases; unmatched junction bases: 12. The CDR3: CASSVRDRTLSYGYTF. CDR3 sequence (DNA): TGTGCCAGCAGTGTCCGGGACAGGACCCTCAGCTATGGCTACACCTTC.

This chain joins TRBV20-1 and TRBJ2-7; D might be TRBD1 (5 bases). The V end was cut by 7 bases, the J end by 0 bases, with 13 bases between. The CDR3 length is 13 residues. In germline, CDR1 is DFQATT, CDR2 SNEGSKA (reference sequence). The CDR3 here is CSVATVDSYEQYF. CDR3 DNA: TGCAGTGTTGCGACAGTTGACTCCTACGAGCAGTACTTC.

The CDR3 sequence: CASSIQGADEQYF. The DNA for the CDR3 is TGTGCCAGCAGCATCCAGGGGGCGGACGAGCAGTACTTC. The chain recombines TRBV7-2 with TRBJ2-7, with TRBD1 matching over 8 bases. There are 13 residues in the CDR3. CDR1 is SGHTA, CDR2 FQGNSA, per germline. V lost 5 bases, J lost 5 bases, and 5 bases stayed unmatched.

This clonotype has a count of ten or more. The chain couples TRBV6-5 to TRBJ2-5; 13 nucleotides align to TRBD2. This CDR3 is built from 16 residues. Germline CDR1 and CDR2: MNHEY and SVGAGI. The V and J ends lost 5 bases and 3 bases, in that order; junction bases with no gene match: 6. CDR3: CASSTRTSGRKETQYF. The CDR3 bases are TGTGCCAGCAGTACCCGGACTAGCGGGAGAAAAGAGACCCAGTACTTC.

As regards this clonotype: The junction departs from the called germline gene at one end, perhaps through a read error. V and J are TRBV3-1 and TRBJ1-1; D is ambiguous. Germline CDR1 reads LGHDT; CDR2 reads YNNKEL (reference sequence). This CDR3 has 14 residues. This chain's CDR3 is CASSEEVLGTEAFF. CDR3 DNA sequence: TGTGCCAGCAGCGAAGAAGTTCTGGGCACTGAAGCTTTCTTT.

This clonotype occurred once. The V and J genes are TRBV29-1 and TRBJ2-1, with a possible D match to TRBD2 (6 bases). The DNA matches TRBJ2-7 better at its end, which makes the J call doubtful. The CDR3 is made up of 13 amino acids. Germline values: CDR1 SQVTM, CDR2 ANQGSEA. The CDR3 region is CSTAGRPYNEQYF. The CDR3 nucleotides read TGCAGCACCGCAGGGAGGCCCTACAATGAGCAGTACTTC.

This clonotype has just a few counts. The chain's CDR3 is CASSSPGGWGGNEQFF. In DNA form, the CDR3 reads TGTGCCAGCAGTTCCCCAGGGGGGTGGGGAGGCAATGAGCAGTTCTTC. The J gene is TRBJ2-1, the V gene TRBV27, with a tentative D call TRBD1 (7 bases). The V end lost 4 bases, the J end lost 6 bases, and 19 bases lay between the germline ends. From germline, CDR1 is MNHEY and CDR2 SMNVEV (reference sequence). The CDR3 length is 16 residues.

The chain links TRBV27 to TRBJ1-6, with D possibly matching TRBD1 (5 bases). The CDR3 covers 16 residues. Germline V CDR1 and CDR2: MNHEY, SMNVEV (reference sequence). Trimming took off 8 bases at V and 4 bases at J, with 18 bases between the two ends. In DNA, the CDR3 is TGTGCCAGCTCCAGGGCGGGAGATCCTTATAATTCACCCCTCCACTTT. As protein: CASSRAGDPYNSPLHF.

This clonotype was seen only a few times. The rearrangement links TRBV29-1 to TRBJ1-1; weak D call: TRBD1 (6 bases). From germline, CDR1 is SQVTM and CDR2 ANQGSEA. CDR3 length: 12 residues. V was clipped by 8 bases and J by 7 bases, with 17 bases between them. The CDR3 DNA follows: TGCAGCACTCGACAGGCTGCGAGTGAAGCTTTCTTT. Protein: CSTRQAASEAFF.

This clonotype was recorded many times. This chain joins TRBV7-2 and TRBJ1-1; D unclear. The V end lost 8 bases, the J end lost 1 base, and 14 bases lay between the germline ends. This CDR3 region has 14 residues. The germline gives CDR1 SGHTA, CDR2 FQGNSA. CDR3 nucleotides: TGTGCCAGCGCGGGGAGCACGGGGAACACTGAAGCTTTCTTT. Its translation: CASAGSTGNTEAFF.

This clonotype occurred many times. The genes are TRBV12-3 or TRBV12-4 and TRBJ2-6; D is unresolved. The CDR3 consists of 13 residues. Trimming cost V 6 bases and J 2 bases, with 5 bases left between them. This CDR3 is CASRPPGANVLTF. Written as DNA, the CDR3 is TGTGCCAGCAGACCCCCTGGGGCCAACGTCCTGACTTTC.

The chain has TRBV29-1 and TRBJ2-4; 12 nucleotides agree with TRBD2. Near its end, the DNA agrees better with TRBJ2-7, so the J call may be wrong. The CDR3 extends over 15 amino acids. Germline assignment: CDR1 SQVTM and CDR2 ANQGSEA. The CDR3 sequence is CSVEEGTSGFYEQYF. DNA of the CDR3: TGCAGCGTTGAAGAAGGGACTAGCGGGTTCTACGAGCAGTACTTC.

The V gene is TRBV5-1, the J gene TRBJ2-3, with D possibly TRBD1 on 5 matching bases. Trimming took 0 bases from V and 0 from J, leaving 14 bases between them. The CDR3 runs 17 residues. Germline V lookup: CDR1 SGHRS, CDR2 YFSETQ. CDR3 sequence: CASSLGQPITSTDTQYF. The CDR3 DNA follows: TGCGCCAGCAGCTTGGGACAGCCGATAACTAGCACAGATACGCAGTATTTT.

The chain employs TRBV7-8 and TRBJ2-5; TRBD2 matches at 7 bases. The CDR3 runs 14 residues. Germline V lookup: CDR1 SGHVS, CDR2 FQNEAQ. The trim removed 5 bases at V and 0 bases at J, leaving 3 bases unmatched. CDR3 in DNA: TGTGCCAGCAGCCCCGGGGGGAACCAAGAGACCCAGTACTTC. Protein: CASSPGGNQETQYF.